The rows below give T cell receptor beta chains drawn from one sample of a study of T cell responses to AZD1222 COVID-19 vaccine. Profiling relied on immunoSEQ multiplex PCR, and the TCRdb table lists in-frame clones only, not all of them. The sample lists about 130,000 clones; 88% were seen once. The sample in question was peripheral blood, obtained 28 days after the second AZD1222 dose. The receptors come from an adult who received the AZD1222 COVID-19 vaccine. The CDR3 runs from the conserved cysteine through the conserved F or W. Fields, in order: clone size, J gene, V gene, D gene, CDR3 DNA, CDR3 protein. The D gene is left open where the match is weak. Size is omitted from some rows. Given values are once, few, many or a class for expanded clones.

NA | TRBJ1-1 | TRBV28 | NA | TGTGCCAGCAGTTTTTACGGGGCCCGGCTTGAAGCTTTCTTT | CASSFYGARLEAFF
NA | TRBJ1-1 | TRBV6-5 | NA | TGTGCCAGCAGAAGGACAGCCATGAACACTGAAGCTTTCTTT | CASRRTAMNTEAFF
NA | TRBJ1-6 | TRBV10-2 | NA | TGCGCCAGCAGTGAGCAGGGGCAAGGTTCACCCCTCCACTTT | CASSEQGQGSPLHF
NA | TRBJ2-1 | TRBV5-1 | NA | TGCGCCAGCAGCTTGTCCGCAGGGGCCCTCGGGAGACCCTCCTACAATGAGCAGTTCTTC | CASSLSAGALGRPSYNEQFF
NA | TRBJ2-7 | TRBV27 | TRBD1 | TGTGCCAGCAGGACAGGGGGCACTTACGAGCAGTACTTC | CASRTGGTYEQYF
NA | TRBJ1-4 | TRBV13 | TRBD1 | TGTGCCAGCACCCCGGCACCGGGACAGTTTGAAAAACTGTTTTTT | CASTPAPGQFEKLFF
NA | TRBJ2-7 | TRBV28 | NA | TGTGCCAGCAGCCCGGCGGATACAAATAACGTGGAGCAGTACTTC | CASSPADTNNVEQYF
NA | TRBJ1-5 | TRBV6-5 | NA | TGTGCCAGCAGTCCTGAGACAGGAATGGGTCAGCCCCAGCATTTT | CASSPETGMGQPQHF
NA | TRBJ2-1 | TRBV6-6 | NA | TGTGCCAGCAGTCCCCGTAATGAGCAGTTCTTC | CASSPRNEQFF
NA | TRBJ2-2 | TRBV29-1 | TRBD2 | TGCAGCGTTGAGGGACTATCGAACACCGGGGAGCTGTTTTTT | CSVEGLSNTGELFF
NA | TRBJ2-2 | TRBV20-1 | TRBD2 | TGCAGTGCTAGTCCGGGACTAGCGAACACCGGGGAGCTGTTTTTT | CSASPGLANTGELFF
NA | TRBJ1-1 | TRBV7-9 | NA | TGTGCCAGCAGCTTAGTCGGTTCGGGGCCCGGCCAAGCTTTCTTT | CASSLVGSGPGQAFF
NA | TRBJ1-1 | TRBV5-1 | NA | TGCGCCAGCAGCCCAGGGGAGAACACTGAAGCTTTCTTT | CASSPGENTEAFF
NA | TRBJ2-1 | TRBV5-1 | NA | TGCGCCAGCAGCTTGCTGACGGATGAGCAGTTCTTC | CASSLLTDEQFF
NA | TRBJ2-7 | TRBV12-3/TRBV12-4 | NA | TGTGCCAGCACCCTAGGCCTTACCTACGAGCAGTACTTC | CASTLGLTYEQYF
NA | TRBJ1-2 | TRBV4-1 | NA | TGCGCCAGCAGCCAAGTGGTCCAGGGGAACTATGGCTACACCTTC | CASSQVVQGNYGYTF
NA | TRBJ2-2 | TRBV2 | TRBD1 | TGTGCCAGCACCTTGACAGGGGCCCGATCGAACACCGGGGAGCTGTTTTTT | CASTLTGARSNTGELFF
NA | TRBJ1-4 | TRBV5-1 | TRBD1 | TGCGCCAGCAGCTTCGGAGGGACAGGGGCTGAAAAACTGTTTTTT | CASSFGGTGAEKLFF
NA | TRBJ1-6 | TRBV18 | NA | TGTGCCAGCTCGGCAGGGAGGAATTCACCCCTCCACTTT | CASSAGRNSPLHF
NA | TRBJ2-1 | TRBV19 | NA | TGTGCCAGTAGTATAGCGAACTACAATGAGCAGTTCTTC | CASSIANYNEQFF
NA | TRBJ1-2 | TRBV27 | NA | TGTGCCAGCAGTTTATACTCTCTCGGAGGAGTCTATGGCTACACCTTC | CASSLYSLGGVYGYTF
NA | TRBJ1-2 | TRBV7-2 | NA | TGTGCCAGCAGCTTAGCGGTAGGGGCTAACTATGGCTACACCTTC | CASSLAVGANYGYTF
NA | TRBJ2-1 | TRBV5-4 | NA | TGTGCCAGCAGTAACAAGCGGAGCTCCTACAATGAGCAGTTCTTC | CASSNKRSSYNEQFF
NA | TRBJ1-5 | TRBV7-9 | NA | TGTGCCAGCAGCTTAGGGGCATCTACGGTTCAGCCCCAGCATTTT | CASSLGASTVQPQHF
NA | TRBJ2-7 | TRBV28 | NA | TGTGCCACCACCATGGGGGCCTCCTACGAGCAGTACTTC | CATTMGASYEQYF
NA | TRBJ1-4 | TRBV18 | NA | TGTGCCAGCTCATACCGGGACATCGGCGAAAAACTGTTTTTT | CASSYRDIGEKLFF
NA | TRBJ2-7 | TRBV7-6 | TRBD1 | TGTGCCAGCAGCCCACCCGGGACAGTCTCCTACGAGCAGTACTTC | CASSPPGTVSYEQYF
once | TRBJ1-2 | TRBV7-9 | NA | TGTGCCAGCAGCTTAGGATGGGCTGGGAATAACTATGGCTACACCTTC | CASSLGWAGNNYGYTF
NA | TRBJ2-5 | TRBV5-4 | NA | TGTGCCAGCAGCCCCACGGAGGGGACCCAAGAGACCCAGTACTTC | CASSPTEGTQETQYF
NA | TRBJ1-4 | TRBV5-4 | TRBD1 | TGTGCCAGCAGCTTGGACAGGGGCGGCGAAAAACTGTTTTTT | CASSLDRGGEKLFF
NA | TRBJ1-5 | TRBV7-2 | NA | TGTGCCAGCAGCTTTTATCGAAGCAATCAGCCCCAGCATTTT | CASSFYRSNQPQHF
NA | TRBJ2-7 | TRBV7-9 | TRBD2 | TGTGCCAGCAGCTTTACACTAGCGGCCTCCGAGCAGTACTTC | CASSFTLAASEQYF
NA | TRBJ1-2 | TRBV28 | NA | TGTGCCAGCAGTTCCCCGGGGGAGGGATGGGGCGGCTACACCTTC | CASSSPGEGWGGYTF
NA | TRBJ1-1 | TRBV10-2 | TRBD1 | TGCGCCAGCAGTGAGTCGTGGACAGGGGATGTATCCGATACTGAAGCTTTCTTT | CASSESWTGDVSDTEAFF
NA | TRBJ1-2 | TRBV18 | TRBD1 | TGTGCCAGCTCACCCGCCTCTGGCGGGACAGGGGACTATGGCTACACCTTC | CASSPASGGTGDYGYTF
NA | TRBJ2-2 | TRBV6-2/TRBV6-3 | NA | TGTGCCAGCAGTTACTCACGCCAGGGGGGCACCGGGGAGCTGTTTTTT | CASSYSRQGGTGELFF